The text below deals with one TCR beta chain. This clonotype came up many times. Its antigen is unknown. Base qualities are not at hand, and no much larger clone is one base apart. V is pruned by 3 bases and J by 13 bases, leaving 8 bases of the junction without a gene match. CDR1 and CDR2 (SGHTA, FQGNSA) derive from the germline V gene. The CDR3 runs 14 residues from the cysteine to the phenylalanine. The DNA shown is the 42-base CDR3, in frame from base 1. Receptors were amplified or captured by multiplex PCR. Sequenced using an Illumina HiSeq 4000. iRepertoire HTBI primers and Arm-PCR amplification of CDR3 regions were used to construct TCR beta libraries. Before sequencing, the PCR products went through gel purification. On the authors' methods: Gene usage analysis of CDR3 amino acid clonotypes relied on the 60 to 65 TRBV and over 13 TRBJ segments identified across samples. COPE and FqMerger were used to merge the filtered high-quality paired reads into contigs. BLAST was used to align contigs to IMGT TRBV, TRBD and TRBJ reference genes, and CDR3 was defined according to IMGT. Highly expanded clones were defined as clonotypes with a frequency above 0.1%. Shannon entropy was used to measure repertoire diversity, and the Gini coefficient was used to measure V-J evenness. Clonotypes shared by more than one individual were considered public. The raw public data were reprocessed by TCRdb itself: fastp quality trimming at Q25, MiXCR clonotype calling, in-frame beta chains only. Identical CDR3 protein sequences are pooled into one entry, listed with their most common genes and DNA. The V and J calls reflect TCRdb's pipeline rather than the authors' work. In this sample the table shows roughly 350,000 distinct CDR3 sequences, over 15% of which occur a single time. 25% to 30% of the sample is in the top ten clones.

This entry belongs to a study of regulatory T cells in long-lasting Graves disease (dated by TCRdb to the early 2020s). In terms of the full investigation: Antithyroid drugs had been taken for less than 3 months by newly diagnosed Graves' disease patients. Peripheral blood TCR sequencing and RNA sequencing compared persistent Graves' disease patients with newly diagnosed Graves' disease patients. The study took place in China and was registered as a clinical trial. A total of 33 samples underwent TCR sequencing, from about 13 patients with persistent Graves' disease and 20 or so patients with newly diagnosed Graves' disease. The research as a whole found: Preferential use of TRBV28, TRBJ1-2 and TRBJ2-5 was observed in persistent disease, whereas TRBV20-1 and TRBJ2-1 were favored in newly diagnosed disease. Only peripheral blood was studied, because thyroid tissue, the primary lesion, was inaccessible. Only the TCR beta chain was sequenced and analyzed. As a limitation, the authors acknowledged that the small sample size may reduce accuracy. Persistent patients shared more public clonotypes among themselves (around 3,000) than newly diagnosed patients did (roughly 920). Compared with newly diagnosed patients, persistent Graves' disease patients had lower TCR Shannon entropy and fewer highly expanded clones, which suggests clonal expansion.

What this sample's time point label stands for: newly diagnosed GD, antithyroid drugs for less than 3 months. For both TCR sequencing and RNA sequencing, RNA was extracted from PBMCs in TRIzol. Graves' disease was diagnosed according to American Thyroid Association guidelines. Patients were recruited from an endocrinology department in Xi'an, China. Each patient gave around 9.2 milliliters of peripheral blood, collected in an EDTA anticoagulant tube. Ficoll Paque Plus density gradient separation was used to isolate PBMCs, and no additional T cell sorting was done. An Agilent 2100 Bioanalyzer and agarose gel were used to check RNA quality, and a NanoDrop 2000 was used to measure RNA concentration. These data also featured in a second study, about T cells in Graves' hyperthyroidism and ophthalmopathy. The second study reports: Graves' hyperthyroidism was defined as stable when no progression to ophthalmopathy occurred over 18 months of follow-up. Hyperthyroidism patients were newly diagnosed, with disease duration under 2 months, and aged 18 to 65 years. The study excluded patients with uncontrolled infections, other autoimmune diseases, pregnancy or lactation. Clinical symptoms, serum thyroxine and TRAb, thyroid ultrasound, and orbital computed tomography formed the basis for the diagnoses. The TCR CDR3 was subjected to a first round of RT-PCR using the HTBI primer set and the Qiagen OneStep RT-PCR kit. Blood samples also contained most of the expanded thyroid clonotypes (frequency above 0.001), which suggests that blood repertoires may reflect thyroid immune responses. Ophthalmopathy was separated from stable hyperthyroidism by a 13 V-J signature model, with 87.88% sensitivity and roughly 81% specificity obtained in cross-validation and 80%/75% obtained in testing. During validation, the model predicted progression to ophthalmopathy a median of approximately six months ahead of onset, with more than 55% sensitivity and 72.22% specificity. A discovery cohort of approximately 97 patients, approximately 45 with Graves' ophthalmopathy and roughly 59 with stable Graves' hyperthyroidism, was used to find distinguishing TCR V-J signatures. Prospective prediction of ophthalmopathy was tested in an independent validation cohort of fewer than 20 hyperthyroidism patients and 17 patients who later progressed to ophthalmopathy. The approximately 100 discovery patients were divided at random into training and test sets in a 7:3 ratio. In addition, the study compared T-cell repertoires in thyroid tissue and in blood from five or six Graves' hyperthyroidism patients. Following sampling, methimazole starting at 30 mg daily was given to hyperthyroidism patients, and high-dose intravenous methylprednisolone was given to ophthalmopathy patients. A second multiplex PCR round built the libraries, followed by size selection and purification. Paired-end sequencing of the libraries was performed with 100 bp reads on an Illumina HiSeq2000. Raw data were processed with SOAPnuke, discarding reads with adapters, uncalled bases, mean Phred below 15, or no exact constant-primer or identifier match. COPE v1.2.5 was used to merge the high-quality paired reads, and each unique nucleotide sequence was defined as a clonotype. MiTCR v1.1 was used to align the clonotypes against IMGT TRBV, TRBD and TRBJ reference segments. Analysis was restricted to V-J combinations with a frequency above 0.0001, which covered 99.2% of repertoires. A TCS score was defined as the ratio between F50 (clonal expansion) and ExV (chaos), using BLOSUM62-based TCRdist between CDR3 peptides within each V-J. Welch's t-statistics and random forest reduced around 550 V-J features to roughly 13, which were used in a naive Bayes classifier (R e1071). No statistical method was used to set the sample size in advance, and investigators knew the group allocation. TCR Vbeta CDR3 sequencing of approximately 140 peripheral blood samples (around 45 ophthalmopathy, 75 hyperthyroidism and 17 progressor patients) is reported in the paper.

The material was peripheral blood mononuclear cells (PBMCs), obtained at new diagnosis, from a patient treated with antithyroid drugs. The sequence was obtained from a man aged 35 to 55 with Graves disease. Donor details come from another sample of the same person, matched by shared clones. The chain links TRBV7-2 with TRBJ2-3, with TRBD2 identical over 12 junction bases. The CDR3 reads CASSFGLAGIPKYF. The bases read TGTGCCAGCAGCTTCGGACTAGCGGGGATACCAAAGTATTTT. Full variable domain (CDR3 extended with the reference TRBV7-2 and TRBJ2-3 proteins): GAGVSQSPSNKVTEKGKDVELRCDPISGHTALYWYRQSLGQGLEFLIYFQGNSAPDKSGLPSDRFSAERTGGSVSTLTIQRTQQEDSAVYLCASSFGLAGIPKYFGPGTRLTVL.